This T cell receptor (beta chain) originates from a study of T-cell memory formation after mild COVID-19 listed by TCRdb under 2021. Context from the whole study: Most TCR sequence clusters were specific to one of the two donors. In a couple of donors, T-cell clones that expanded and contracted after mild COVID-19 were tracked by sequencing TCRalpha and TCRbeta repertoires over time. The cohort was made up of two young adult volunteers, one female and one male, who were previously healthy.

What the authors observed across the whole study: The detection of some responding clones in pre-infection memory suggests that pre-existing cross-reactive memory T cells joined the SARS-CoV-2 response. Clones contracting from day 15 to 85 had balanced CD4/CD8 phenotypes, while a second wave expanding from day 15 to 37 was biased towards CD4+. SARS-CoV-2 specificity was not confirmed for the second-wave clones peaking on day 37. The study covered only a couple of mild cases, and larger cohorts including severe cases with pre-infection samples were considered necessary. Contracting CD4+ clones were found mainly in CM and EM memory subsets, while CD8+ clones were enriched in EMRA.

PBMCs were isolated by Ficoll-Paque density gradient centrifugation. The sequencer was an Illumina NovaSeq 6000. TCRalpha and TCRbeta cDNA libraries were built by 5'RACE with constant-segment primers, adding sample barcodes and unique molecular identifiers. RNA was extracted from every sample with Trizol reagent. Library amplification was performed in two PCR steps, and a second sample barcode and Illumina TruSeq adapters were introduced in the second step. Sequencing of the libraries was done on an Illumina NovaSeq, producing 2 x 150 bp paired-end reads. Per the authors' processing: Demultiplexing of reads and collapsing into UMI-guided consensus sequences were performed with migec v1.2.7. With mixcr v2.1.11, UMI consensuses were aligned to TRA and TRB V and J templates and assembled into clonotypes. A clonotype was counted as expanded or contracted only if both edgeR and NoisET called the change significant, with noise models trained on biological replicates. For edgeR calls, the cutoffs were a false discovery rate-adjusted p below 0.01 and a log2 fold-change threshold of 1. PCA with hierarchical clustering of max-normalized trajectories of the 1000 most abundant clonotypes was used as exploratory dynamics analysis. The CD4 or CD8 phenotype of responding clones was assigned using the separately sequenced CD4+ and CD8+ repertoires. In-frame beta chains were kept once TCRdb had trimmed the public reads at Q25 with fastp and called clones with MiXCR. Every distinct CDR3 protein forms one entry, paired with its most common genes and DNA. None of the V and J calls come from the authors' own analysis; TCRdb made them. The sample table shows some 130,000 distinct CDR3 sequences, and about 17% are seen once. Around 14% of the sample is taken by the ten largest.

V and J are truncated by 1 base and 5 bases respectively, leaving an intervening sequence of 8 bases. The CDR3 sequence holds 13 residues, the cysteine and phenylalanine included. Only the CDR3 portion is preserved as DNA: 39 bases, with reading frame beginning at the first base. The germline V gene encodes CDR1 MGHRA and CDR2 YSYEKL. This clonotype was seen only a few times. The antigen it binds to is not known. No base-level quality is on record; no much larger clone is a single base apart. The sequencing sample was made of PBMCs or a T cell subset sorted from them (not recorded which). The TCR comes from an adult woman who had mild COVID-19 (a few samples of this study predate the infection). The sample titles of this study are shuffled in the database, so cell type and time point are left out; the donor was told from shared clones. Rearrangement joined TRBV4-1 to TRBJ2-5; the D segment cannot be called with confidence. Here is the DNA: TGCGCCAGCAGCCAAGTCTGGCGGGAGACCCAGTACTTC. It translates to CASSQVWRETQYF.